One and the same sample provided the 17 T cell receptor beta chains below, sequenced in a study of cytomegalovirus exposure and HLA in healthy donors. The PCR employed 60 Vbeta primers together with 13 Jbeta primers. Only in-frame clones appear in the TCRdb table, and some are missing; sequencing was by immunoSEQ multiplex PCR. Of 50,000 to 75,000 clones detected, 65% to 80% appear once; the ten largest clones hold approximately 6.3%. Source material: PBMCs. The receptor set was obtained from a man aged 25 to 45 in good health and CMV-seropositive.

CDR3 region: CASSVEGERIDTQYF. The CDR3, as DNA: TGTGCCAGCAGCGTAGAGGGGGAAAGGATAGATACGCAGTATTTT. The rearrangement uses TRBV9 and TRBJ2-3, with D possibly matching TRBD1 (6 bases). Germline loops: CDR1 SGDLS, CDR2 YYNGEE. The CDR3 sequence is 15 residues long. Trimming took off 0 bases at V and 5 bases at J, with 13 bases between the two ends.

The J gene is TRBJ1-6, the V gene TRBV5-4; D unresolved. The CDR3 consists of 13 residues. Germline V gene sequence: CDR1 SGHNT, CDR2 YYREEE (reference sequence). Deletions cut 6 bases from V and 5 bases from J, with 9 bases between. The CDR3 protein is CASNELNNSPLHF. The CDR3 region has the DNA TGTGCCAGCAACGAGTTGAATAATTCACCCCTCCACTTT.

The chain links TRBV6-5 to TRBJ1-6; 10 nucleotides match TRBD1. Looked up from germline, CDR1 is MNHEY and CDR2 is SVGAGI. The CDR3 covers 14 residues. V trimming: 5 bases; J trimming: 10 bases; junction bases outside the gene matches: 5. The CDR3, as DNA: TGTGCCAGCAGTAAGGGACAGGGGTGGTCACCCCTCCACTTT. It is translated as CASSKGQGWSPLHF.

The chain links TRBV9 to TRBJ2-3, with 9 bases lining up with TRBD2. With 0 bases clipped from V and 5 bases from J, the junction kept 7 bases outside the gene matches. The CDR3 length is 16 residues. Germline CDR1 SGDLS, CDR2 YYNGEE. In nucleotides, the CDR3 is TGTGCCAGCAGCGTAGGGTGGGCGGGGGGGCAAGATACGCAGTATTTT. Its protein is CASSVGWAGGQDTQYF.

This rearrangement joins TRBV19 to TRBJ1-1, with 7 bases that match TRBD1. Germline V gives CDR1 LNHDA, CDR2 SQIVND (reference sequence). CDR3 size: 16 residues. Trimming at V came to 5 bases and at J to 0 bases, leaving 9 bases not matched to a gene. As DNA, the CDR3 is TGTGCCAGTAGTGTCCGACAGGGACGGATGAACACTGAAGCTTTCTTT. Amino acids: CASSVRQGRMNTEAFF.

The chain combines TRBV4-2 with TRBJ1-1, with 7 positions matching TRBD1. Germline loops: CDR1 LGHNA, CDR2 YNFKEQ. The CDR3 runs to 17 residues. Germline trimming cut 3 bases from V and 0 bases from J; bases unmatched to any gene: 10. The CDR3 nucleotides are TGTGCCAGCAGCCAGCGACAGGGCCCAGCGGTGAACACTGAAGCTTTCTTT. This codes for CASSQRQGPAVNTEAFF.

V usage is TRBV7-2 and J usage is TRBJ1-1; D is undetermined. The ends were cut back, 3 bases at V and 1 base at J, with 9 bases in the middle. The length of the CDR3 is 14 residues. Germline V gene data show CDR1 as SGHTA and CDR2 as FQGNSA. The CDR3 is CASSFRTTNTEAFF. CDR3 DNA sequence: TGTGCCAGCAGCTTTAGGACTACGAACACTGAAGCTTTCTTT.

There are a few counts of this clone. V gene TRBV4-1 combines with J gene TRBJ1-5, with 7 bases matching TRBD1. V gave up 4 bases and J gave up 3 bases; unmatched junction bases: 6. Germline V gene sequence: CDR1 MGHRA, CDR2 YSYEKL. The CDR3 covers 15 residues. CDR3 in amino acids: CASSLHRGINQPQHF. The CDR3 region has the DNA TGCGCCAGCAGCCTACACAGGGGAATCAATCAGCCCCAGCATTTT.

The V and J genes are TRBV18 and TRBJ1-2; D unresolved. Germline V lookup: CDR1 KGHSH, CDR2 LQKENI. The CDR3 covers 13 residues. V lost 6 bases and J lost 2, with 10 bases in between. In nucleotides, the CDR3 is TGTGCCAGCTCCCCCGACACAAACTATGGCTACACCTTC. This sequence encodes CASSPDTNYGYTF.

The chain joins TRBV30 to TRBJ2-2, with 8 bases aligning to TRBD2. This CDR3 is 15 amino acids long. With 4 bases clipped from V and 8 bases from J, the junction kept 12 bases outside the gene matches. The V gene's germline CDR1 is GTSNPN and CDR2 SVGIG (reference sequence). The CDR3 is CAWTPGGAFSGELFF. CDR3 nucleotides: TGTGCCTGGACCCCCGGGGGGGCCTTTTCGGGGGAGCTGTTTTTT. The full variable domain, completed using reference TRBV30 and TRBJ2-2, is SQTIHQWPATLVQPVGSPLSLECTVEGTSNPNLYWYRQAAGRGLQLLFYSVGIGQISSEVPQNLSASRPQDRQFILSSKKLLLSDSGFYLCAWTPGGAFSGELFFGEGSRLTVL.

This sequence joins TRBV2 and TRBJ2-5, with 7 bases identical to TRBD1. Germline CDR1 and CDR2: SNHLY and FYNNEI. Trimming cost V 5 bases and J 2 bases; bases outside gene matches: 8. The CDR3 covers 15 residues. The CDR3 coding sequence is TGTGCCAGCAGTCGAGGGGGACAGTTACAAGAGACCCAGTACTTC. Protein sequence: CASSRGGQLQETQYF.

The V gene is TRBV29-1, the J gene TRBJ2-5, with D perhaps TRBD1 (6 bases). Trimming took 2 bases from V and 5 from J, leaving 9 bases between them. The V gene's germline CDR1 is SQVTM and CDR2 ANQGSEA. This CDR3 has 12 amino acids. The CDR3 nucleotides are TGCAGCGTTGAAACAGGGCCCGAGACCCAGTACTTC. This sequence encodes CSVETGPETQYF.

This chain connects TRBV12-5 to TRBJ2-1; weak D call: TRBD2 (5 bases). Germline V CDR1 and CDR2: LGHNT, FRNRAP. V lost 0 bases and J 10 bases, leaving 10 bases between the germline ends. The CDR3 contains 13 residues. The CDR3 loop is CASGLVSGGEQFF. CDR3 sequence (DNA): TGTGCTAGTGGTTTGGTAAGCGGTGGGGAGCAGTTCTTC.

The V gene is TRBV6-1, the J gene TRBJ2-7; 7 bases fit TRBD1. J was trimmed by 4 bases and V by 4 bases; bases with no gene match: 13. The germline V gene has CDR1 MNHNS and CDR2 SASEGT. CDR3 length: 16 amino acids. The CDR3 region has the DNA TGTGCCAGCAGTGTCCGCAGAGGGACAGCACCTTACGAGCAGTACTTC. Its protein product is CASSVRRGTAPYEQYF.

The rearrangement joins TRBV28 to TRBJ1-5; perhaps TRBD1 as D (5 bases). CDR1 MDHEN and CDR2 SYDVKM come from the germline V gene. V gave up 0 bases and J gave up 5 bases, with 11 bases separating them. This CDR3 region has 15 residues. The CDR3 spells CASSLWQGQDQPQHF. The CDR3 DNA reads TGTGCCAGCAGTTTATGGCAGGGTCAAGATCAGCCCCAGCATTTT.

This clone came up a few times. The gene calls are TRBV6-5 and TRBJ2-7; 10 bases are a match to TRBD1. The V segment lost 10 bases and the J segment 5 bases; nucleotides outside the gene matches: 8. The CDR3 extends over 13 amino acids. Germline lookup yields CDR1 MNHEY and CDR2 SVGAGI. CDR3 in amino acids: CATSDRGVHEQYF. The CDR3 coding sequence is TGTGCCACCTCGGACAGGGGGGTCCACGAGCAGTACTTC.

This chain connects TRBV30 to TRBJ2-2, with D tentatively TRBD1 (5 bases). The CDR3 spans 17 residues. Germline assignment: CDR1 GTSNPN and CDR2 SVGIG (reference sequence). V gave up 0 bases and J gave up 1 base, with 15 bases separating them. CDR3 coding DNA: TGTGCCTGGAGTGTACCGCACTGGCAGGGGAACACCGGGGAGCTGTTTTTT. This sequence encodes CAWSVPHWQGNTGELFF.